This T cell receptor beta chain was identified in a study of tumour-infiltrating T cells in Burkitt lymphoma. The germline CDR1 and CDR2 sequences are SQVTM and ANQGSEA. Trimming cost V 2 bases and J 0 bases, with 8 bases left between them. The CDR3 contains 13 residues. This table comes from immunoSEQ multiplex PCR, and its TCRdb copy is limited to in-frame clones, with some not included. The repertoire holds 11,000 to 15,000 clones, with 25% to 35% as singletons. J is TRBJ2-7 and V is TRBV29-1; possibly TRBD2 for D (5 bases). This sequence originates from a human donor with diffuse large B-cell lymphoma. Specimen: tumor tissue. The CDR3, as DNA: TGCAGCGTTGAATCCGGAGGCTCCTACGAGCAGTACTTC. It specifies CSVESGGSYEQYF.